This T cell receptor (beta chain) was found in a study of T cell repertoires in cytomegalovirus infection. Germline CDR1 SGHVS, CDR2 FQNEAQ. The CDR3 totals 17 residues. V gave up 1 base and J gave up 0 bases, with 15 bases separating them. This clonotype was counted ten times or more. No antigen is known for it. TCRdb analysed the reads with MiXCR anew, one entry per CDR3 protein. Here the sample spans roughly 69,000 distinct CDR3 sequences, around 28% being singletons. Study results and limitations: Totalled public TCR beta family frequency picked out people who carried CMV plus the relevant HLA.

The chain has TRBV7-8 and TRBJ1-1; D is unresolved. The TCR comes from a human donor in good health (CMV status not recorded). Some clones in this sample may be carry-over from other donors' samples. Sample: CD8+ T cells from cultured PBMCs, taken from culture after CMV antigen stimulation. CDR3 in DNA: TGTGCCAGCAGCTTAGAGGGTGTCGGAGGCATGAACACTGAAGCTTTCTTT. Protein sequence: CASSLEGVGGMNTEAFF.